One T cell receptor (beta chain) is described in this entry. CDR1 and CDR2 from the germline V gene are SGHDN and FVKESK. This CDR3 is built from 10 residues. Trimming took 3 bases from V and 11 from J, leaving 7 bases between them. Assay: immunoSEQ multiplex PCR; the TCRdb copy retains only in-frame clones and omits some. The table has 50,000 to 75,000 clones, around 92% seen once. The data were obtained in a study of T cell changes during pregnancy in multiple sclerosis. The sequences come from peripheral blood, collected in the third trimester of pregnancy. The genes are TRBV14 and TRBJ1-1; D ambiguous. The sequence was obtained from a female donor in good health, enrolled as a control in a pregnancy study. The CDR3: CASSQYGAFF. The CDR3 DNA sequence: TGTGCCAGCAGCCAGTACGGGGCTTTCTTT. The full variable domain, completed using reference TRBV14 and TRBJ1-1, is EAGVTQFPSHSVIEKGQTVTLRCDPISGHDNLYWYRRVMGKEIKFLLHFVKESKQDESGMPNNRFLAERTGGTYSTLKVQPAELEDSGVYFCASSQYGAFFGQGTRLTVV.